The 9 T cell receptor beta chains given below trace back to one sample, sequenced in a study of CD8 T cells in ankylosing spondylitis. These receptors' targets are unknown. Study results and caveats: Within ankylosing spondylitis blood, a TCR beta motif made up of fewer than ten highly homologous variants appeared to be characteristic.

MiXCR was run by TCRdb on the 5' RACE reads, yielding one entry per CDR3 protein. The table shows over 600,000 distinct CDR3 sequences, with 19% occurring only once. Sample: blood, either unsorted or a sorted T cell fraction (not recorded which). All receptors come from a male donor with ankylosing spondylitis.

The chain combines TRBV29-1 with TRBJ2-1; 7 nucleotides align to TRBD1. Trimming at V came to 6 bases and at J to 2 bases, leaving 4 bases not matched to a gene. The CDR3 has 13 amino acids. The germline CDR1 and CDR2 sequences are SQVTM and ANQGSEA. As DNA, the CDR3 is TGCAGCGTGACAGGGAATACCTACAATGAGCAGTTCTTC. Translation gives CSVTGNTYNEQFF.

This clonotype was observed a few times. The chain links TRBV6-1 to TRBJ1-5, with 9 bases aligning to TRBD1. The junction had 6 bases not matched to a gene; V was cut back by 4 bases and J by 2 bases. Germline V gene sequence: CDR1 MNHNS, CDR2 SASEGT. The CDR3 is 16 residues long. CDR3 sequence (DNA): TGTGCCAGCAGTGGCGGGACAGGGATCGGCAATCAGCCCCAGCATTTT. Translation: CASSGGTGIGNQPQHF.

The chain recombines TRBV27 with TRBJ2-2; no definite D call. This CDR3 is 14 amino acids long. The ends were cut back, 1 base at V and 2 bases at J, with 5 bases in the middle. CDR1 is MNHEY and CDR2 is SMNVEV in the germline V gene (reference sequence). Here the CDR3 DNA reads TGTGCCAGCAGTTTATTTCGAAACACCGGGGAGCTGTTTTTT. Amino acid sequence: CASSLFRNTGELFF.

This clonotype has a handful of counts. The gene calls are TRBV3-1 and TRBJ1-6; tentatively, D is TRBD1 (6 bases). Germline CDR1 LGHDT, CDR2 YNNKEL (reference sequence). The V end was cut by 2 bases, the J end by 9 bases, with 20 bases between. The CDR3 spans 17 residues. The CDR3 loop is CASSQPKGGALSSPLHF. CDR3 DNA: TGTGCCAGCAGCCAACCCAAAGGGGGGGCTCTGTCTTCACCCCTCCACTTT.

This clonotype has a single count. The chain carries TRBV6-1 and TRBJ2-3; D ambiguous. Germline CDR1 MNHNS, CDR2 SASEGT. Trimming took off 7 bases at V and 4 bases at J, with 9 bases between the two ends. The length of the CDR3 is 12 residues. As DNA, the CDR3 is TGTGCCAGCACTGTGACTCCAGATACGCAGTATTTT. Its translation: CASTVTPDTQYF.

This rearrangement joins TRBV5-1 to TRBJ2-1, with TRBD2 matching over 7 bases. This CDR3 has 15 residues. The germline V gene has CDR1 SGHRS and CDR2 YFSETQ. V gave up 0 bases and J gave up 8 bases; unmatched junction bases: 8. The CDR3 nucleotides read TGCGCCAGCAGCTTGGCCCGACGGGCGGGGGATGAGCAGTTCTTC. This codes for CASSLARRAGDEQFF. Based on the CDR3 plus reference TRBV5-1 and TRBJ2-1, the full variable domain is KAGVTQTPRYLIKTRGQQVTLSCSPISGHRSVSWYQQTPGQGLQFLFEYFSETQRNKGNFPGRFSGRQFSNSRSEMNVSTLELGDSALYLCASSLARRAGDEQFFGPGTRLTVL.

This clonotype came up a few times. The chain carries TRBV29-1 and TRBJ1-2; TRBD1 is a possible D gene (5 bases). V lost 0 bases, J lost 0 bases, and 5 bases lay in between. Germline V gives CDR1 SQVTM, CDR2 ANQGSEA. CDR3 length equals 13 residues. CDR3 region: CSVEEGANYGYTF. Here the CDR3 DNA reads TGCAGCGTTGAAGAGGGGGCTAACTATGGCTACACCTTC.

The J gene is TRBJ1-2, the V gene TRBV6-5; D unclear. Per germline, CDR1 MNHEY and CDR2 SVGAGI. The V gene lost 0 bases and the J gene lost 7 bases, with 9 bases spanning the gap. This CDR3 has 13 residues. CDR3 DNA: TGTGCCAGCAGTTACTCGGCCACTCTTGGCTACACCTTC. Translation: CASSYSATLGYTF.

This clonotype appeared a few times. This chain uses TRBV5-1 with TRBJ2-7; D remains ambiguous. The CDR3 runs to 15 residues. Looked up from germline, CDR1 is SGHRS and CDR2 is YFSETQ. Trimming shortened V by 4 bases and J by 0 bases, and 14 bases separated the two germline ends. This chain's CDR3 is CASSLPPPSSYEQYF. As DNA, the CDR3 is TGCGCCAGCAGCCTGCCCCCCCCGAGCTCCTACGAGCAGTACTTC.